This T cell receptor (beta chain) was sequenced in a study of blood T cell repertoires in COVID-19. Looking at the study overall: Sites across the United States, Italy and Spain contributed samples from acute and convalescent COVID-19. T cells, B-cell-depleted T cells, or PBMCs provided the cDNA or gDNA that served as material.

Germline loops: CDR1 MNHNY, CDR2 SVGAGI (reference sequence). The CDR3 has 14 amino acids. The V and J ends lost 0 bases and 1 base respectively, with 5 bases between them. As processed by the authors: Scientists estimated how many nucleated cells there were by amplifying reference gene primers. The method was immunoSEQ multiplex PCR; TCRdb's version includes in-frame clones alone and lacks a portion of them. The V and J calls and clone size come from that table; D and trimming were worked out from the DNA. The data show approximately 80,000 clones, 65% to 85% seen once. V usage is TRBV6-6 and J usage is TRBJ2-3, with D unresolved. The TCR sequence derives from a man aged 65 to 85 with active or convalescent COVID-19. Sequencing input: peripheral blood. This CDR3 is CASSYSTGTDTQYF. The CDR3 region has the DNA TGTGCCAGCAGTTACTCGACTGGCACAGATACGCAGTATTTT.